A single sample gave rise to the 14 T cell receptor beta chains below, sequenced in a study of T cell responses to AZD1222 COVID-19 vaccine. Assay used: immunoSEQ multiplex PCR; TCRdb lists only in-frame clones, some missing. The data hold around 120,000 clones, with approximately 92% observed a single time. The source was peripheral blood, collected on day 0 of AZD1222 vaccination. The source of these receptors is an adult in good health.

The genes are TRBV28 and TRBJ1-2; D unresolved. Trimming cost V 4 bases and J 4 bases, with 7 bases left between them. This CDR3 region has 12 residues. Germline V gene lookup returns CDR1 MDHEN and CDR2 SYDVKM. CDR3 DNA: TGTGCCAGCAGTTCCCGGCCCTATGGCTACACCTTC. As protein: CASSSRPYGYTF.

CDR3 coding DNA: TGTGCCAGCAGCTTATCACCATACTATAATTCACCCCTCCACTTT. Translation gives CASSLSPYYNSPLHF. The genes are TRBV7-2 and TRBJ1-6; D gene uncertain. The germline CDR1 and CDR2 sequences are SGHTA and FQGNSA. V was cut by 2 bases and J by 3 bases, with 8 bases left in between. This CDR3 has 15 residues.

The chain recombines TRBV28 with TRBJ2-5; TRBD2 is a possible D gene (7 bases). CDR3 size: 15 residues. CDR1 and CDR2 from the germline V gene are MDHEN and SYDVKM. V lost 7 bases, J lost 5 bases, and 20 bases lay in between. The CDR3 coding sequence is TGTGCCAGCACCCCTTCGGGGGGCGCCAGGGAGACCCAGTACTTC. It codes for CASTPSGGARETQYF.

The chain is built from TRBV6-5 and TRBJ2-4; tentatively, D is TRBD1 (6 bases). V lost 6 bases and J 7 bases, leaving 16 bases between the germline ends. The CDR3 contains 14 residues. In germline, CDR1 is MNHEY, CDR2 SVGAGI. The CDR3 sequence is CASSNPGTWNIQYF. The CDR3 DNA reads as TGTGCCAGCAGCAACCCCGGGACATGGAACATTCAGTACTTC.

V gene TRBV5-4 combines with J gene TRBJ1-2; a possible D gene is TRBD1 (6 bases). Per germline, CDR1 SGHNT and CDR2 YYREEE (reference sequence). This CDR3 has 14 residues. V lost 0 bases and J 2 bases, leaving 8 bases between the germline ends. The CDR3 spells CASSLAGANYGYTF. The DNA of the CDR3 is TGTGCCAGCAGCTTGGCAGGGGCAAACTATGGCTACACCTTC.

This chain uses TRBV6-1 with TRBJ1-1; D is undetermined. The CDR3 is 17 amino acids. Germline lookup yields CDR1 MNHNS and CDR2 SASEGT. Between the trimmed V and J ends, which lost 0 bases and 1 base, there was a span of 15 bases. The CDR3 DNA reads as TGTGCCAGCAGTGAAGCGGCCCTGGGCAGGTCGAACACTGAAGCTTTCTTT. Amino acid sequence: CASSEAALGRSNTEAFF.

Regarding this clone: The same CDR3 also results from other DNA sequences found in this sample. The rearrangement uses TRBV12-3 or TRBV12-4 and TRBJ2-3; D gene unclear. V was trimmed by 2 bases and J by 7 bases, leaving 4 bases between them. The CDR3 length is 11 residues. The DNA for the CDR3 is TGTGCCAGCAGTTTACAAAATACGCAGTATTTT. This codes for CASSLQNTQYF.

The genes are TRBV5-1 and TRBJ1-6; the match to TRBD1 covers 7 bases. V was pared by 0 bases and J by 7 bases, with 7 bases of the junction left unmatched. From germline, CDR1 is SGHRS and CDR2 YFSETQ. The CDR3 extends over 16 amino acids. The CDR3 sequence is CASSLVGQGDNSPLHF. The CDR3 DNA sequence: TGCGCCAGCAGCTTGGTCGGCCAGGGGGACAATTCACCCCTCCACTTT.

V usage is TRBV7-9 and J usage is TRBJ1-4; D is unresolved. The CDR3 contains 15 residues. Trimming pared 3 bases from V and 0 bases from J, leaving 8 bases between. The V gene's germline CDR1 is SEHNR and CDR2 FQNEAQ (reference sequence). The CDR3 DNA is TGTGCCAGCAGCTTTTCCCTAGCAACTAATGAAAAACTGTTTTTT. Protein product: CASSFSLATNEKLFF.

This chain connects TRBV23-1 to TRBJ2-5; no firm D call. TRBV23-1 is sorted into the ORF group, with uncertain function. Trimming removed 3 bases at V and 3 bases at J, with 8 bases between. This CDR3 spans 13 amino acids. The CDR3 loop is CASSHSVEETQYF. The CDR3 DNA reads TGCGCCAGCAGTCACTCGGTGGAAGAGACCCAGTACTTC.

The chain employs TRBV5-1 and TRBJ2-3; no firm D call. The V end was cut by 9 bases, the J end by 8 bases, with 13 bases between. CDR3 size: 11 residues. The germline V gene has CDR1 SGHRS and CDR2 YFSETQ. For the CDR3, the DNA is TGCGCCACGGTGCTGGCAGGTACGCAGTATTTT. As protein: CATVLAGTQYF.

The V and J genes are TRBV27 and TRBJ2-5; D perhaps matches TRBD2 (5 bases). Germline-derived CDR1 and CDR2 are MNHEY and SMNVEV (reference sequence). This CDR3 is built from 12 residues. Trimming removed 5 bases from V and 5 bases from J, with 9 bases in between. CDR3 in DNA: TGTGCCAGCAGTCCTTGGAGGGAGACCCAGTACTTC. The encoded protein is CASSPWRETQYF.

The J gene is TRBJ1-2, the V gene TRBV5-1, with D maybe TRBD1 (6 bases). Trimming removed 4 bases from V and 7 bases from J, with 14 bases in between. Germline V CDR1 and CDR2: SGHRS, YFSETQ. CDR3 length equals 13 residues. The CDR3 protein is CASSPQGSGGYTF. CDR3 sequence (DNA): TGCGCCAGCAGCCCCCAGGGGTCCGGTGGCTACACCTTC.

V usage is TRBV18 and J usage is TRBJ2-1; 7 positions agree with TRBD2. The CDR3 contains 17 residues. V was pared by 2 bases and J by 0 bases, with 7 bases of the junction left unmatched. Germline CDR1 reads KGHSH; CDR2 reads LQKENI. CDR3 amino acids: CASSPRDQRDSYNEQFF. In DNA form, the CDR3 reads TGTGCCAGCTCACCAAGGGATCAGCGGGACTCCTACAATGAGCAGTTCTTC. The full variable domain, completed using reference TRBV18 and TRBJ2-1, is NAGVMQNPRHLVRRRGQEARLRCSPMKGHSHVYWYRQLPEEGLKFMVYLQKENIIDESGMPKERFSAEFPKEGPSILRIQQVVRGDSAAYFCASSPRDQRDSYNEQFFGPGTRLTVL.